The 14 T cell receptor beta chains below come from one sample, sequenced in a study of human T cells and chemical hapten exposure. Specified time point: healthy volunteer bleed at 2 weeks. Blood, whole and unfractionated, served as the source for total RNA extraction. MiXCR, run by TCRdb on the RACE reads, gives a single entry per CDR3 protein. Of 35,000 to 50,000 distinct CDR3 sequences listed, about 3.9% were seen once; the top ten hold about 1.6%. The specimen sequenced was whole blood. These receptors were collected from a female donor in good health. Some clones in this sample may be carry-over from other donors' samples.

This clonotype was seen many times. This chain uses TRBV10-3 with TRBJ2-5; D uncertain. Germline lookup yields CDR1 ENHRY and CDR2 SYGVKD. This CDR3 region has 11 residues. V was trimmed by 6 bases and J by 3 bases, leaving 5 bases between them. The CDR3 spells CAIRAKETQYF. The CDR3 DNA reads TGTGCCATCAGGGCGAAAGAGACCCAGTACTTC.

The CDR3 is CASSQPDPGQGESDEQFF. The CDR3 bases are TGCGCCAGCAGCCAGCCCGACCCGGGACAGGGGGAATCTGATGAGCAGTTCTTC. This sequence joins TRBV4-3 and TRBJ2-1, with 11 bases lining up with TRBD1. The V segment lost 3 bases and the J segment 8 bases; nucleotides outside the gene matches: 15. Germline values: CDR1 LGHNA, CDR2 YSLEER. The CDR3 spans 18 residues.

Ten or more counts support this clonotype. The chain has TRBV18 and TRBJ1-1; perhaps TRBD1 as D (5 bases). The CDR3 consists of 14 residues. V gave up 1 base and J gave up 4 bases, with 10 bases separating them. From germline, CDR1 is KGHSH and CDR2 LQKENI. In DNA form, the CDR3 reads TGTGCCAGCTCACCACTGGGGCCTACCACTGAAGCTTTCTTT. Amino acids: CASSPLGPTTEAFF.

This clonotype was detected many times. The rearrangement uses TRBV5-1 and TRBJ1-5; D is undetermined. The CDR3 contains 15 residues. V was cut by 4 bases and J by 7 bases, with 18 bases left in between. Germline V gene lookup returns CDR1 SGHRS and CDR2 YFSETQ. Here the CDR3 DNA reads TGCGCCAGCAGCCCGCTCGGCAGAGATCGCCAGCCCCAGCATTTT. The encoded protein is CASSPLGRDRQPQHF.

This rearrangement joins TRBV7-9 to TRBJ1-6; no clear D gene. The CDR3 length is 15 residues. Looked up from germline, CDR1 is SEHNR and CDR2 is FQNEAQ (reference sequence). The V gene lost 1 base and the J gene lost 7 bases, with 11 bases spanning the gap. DNA for the CDR3: TGTGCCAGCAGCTTAGGGTCCGCCGGGAATTCACCCCTCCACTTT. Its translation: CASSLGSAGNSPLHF.

This clonotype was found many times. V and J are TRBV5-1 and TRBJ2-7, with 16 bases identical to TRBD2. Per the germline V gene, CDR1 is SGHRS and CDR2 is YFSETQ. Trimming took 3 bases from V and 5 from J; bases not matched to a gene: 8. The CDR3 runs 17 residues. CDR3 bases: TGCGCCAGCAGCTCGGGACTAGCGGGGGGGACTAATGACGAGCAGTACTTC. It yields the protein CASSSGLAGGTNDEQYF.

There are many counts of this clonotype. V is TRBV29-1 and J is TRBJ2-1; 10 bases fit TRBD2. The CDR3 consists of 16 residues. The V gene's germline CDR1 is SQVTM and CDR2 ANQGSEA. Trimming at V came to 4 bases and at J to 3 bases, leaving 9 bases not matched to a gene. The chain's CDR3 is CSVVSASGGIYNEQFF. Here the CDR3 DNA reads TGCAGCGTTGTATCGGCTAGCGGGGGTATCTACAATGAGCAGTTCTTC.

Of note for this clonotype: This may come from a read error, since a much larger clone is one base off. This CDR3 reads CASSLNRGIGGDTF. In DNA form, the CDR3 reads TGTGCCAGCAGCCTCAACAGGGGTATAGGTGGCGACACCTTC. V is TRBV12-3 or TRBV12-4 and J is TRBJ1-2, with 7 nucleotides matching TRBD1. The CDR3 has 14 amino acids.

This clonotype was found many times. This chain connects TRBV7-9 to TRBJ1-1; no definite D call. The CDR3 is 16 residues long. The germline V gene has CDR1 SEHNR and CDR2 FQNEAQ (reference sequence). Trimming took 1 base from V and 0 from J, leaving 12 bases between them. The CDR3 sequence is CASSLVRSPLNTEAFF. DNA for the CDR3: TGTGCCAGCAGCTTAGTTAGGTCTCCCCTGAACACTGAAGCTTTCTTT.

This clonotype was detected many times. This chain connects TRBV19 to TRBJ1-5, with D hard to call. V was shortened by 2 bases and J by 0 bases, with 17 bases between the two germline ends. Germline CDR1 is LNHDA and CDR2 is SQIVND (reference sequence). The CDR3 length is 18 residues. The CDR3 loop reads CASSIYRLNQYSNQPQHF. DNA of the CDR3: TGTGCCAGTAGTATATACCGTTTAAACCAATATAGCAATCAGCCCCAGCATTTT.

The chain carries TRBV4-1 and TRBJ2-3; D gene uncertain. This CDR3 region has 18 residues. The V end was cut by 4 bases, the J end by 0 bases, with 20 bases between. In germline, CDR1 is MGHRA, CDR2 YSYEKL. The CDR3 protein is CASSRREQHSISTDTQYF. DNA of the CDR3: TGCGCCAGCAGCCGCCGAGAACAGCACTCAATTAGCACAGATACGCAGTATTTT.

This clonotype has at least ten counts. V gene TRBV9 combines with J gene TRBJ2-5; no definite D call. V shed 1 base and J shed 5 bases, with 9 bases lying between them. CDR1 SGDLS and CDR2 YYNGEE come from the germline V gene. The CDR3 extends over 13 amino acids. CDR3 nucleotides: TGTGCCAGCAGCGTAACAGCCCGTGAGACCCAGTACTTC. Translation: CASSVTARETQYF.

This clonotype was picked up many times. J is TRBJ1-2 and V is TRBV12-3 or TRBV12-4; weak D call: TRBD1 (6 bases). The V end lost 3 bases, the J end lost 8 bases, and 13 bases lay between the germline ends. The CDR3 consists of 13 residues. Written as DNA, the CDR3 is TGTGCCAGCAGTTTTCGGCAGGACAGAGGCTACACCTTC. This gives the protein CASSFRQDRGYTF.

This clonotype was recorded many times. This CDR3 reads CASSQDGRSRDTQYF. CDR3 sequence (DNA): TGTGCCAGCAGCCAAGACGGACGGTCCCGGGATACGCAGTATTTT. The chain uses TRBV3-1 and TRBJ2-3; D ambiguous. Germline V gives CDR1 LGHDT, CDR2 YNNKEL (reference sequence). CDR3 length: 15 residues. Deletions cut 0 bases from V and 6 bases from J, with 13 bases between.